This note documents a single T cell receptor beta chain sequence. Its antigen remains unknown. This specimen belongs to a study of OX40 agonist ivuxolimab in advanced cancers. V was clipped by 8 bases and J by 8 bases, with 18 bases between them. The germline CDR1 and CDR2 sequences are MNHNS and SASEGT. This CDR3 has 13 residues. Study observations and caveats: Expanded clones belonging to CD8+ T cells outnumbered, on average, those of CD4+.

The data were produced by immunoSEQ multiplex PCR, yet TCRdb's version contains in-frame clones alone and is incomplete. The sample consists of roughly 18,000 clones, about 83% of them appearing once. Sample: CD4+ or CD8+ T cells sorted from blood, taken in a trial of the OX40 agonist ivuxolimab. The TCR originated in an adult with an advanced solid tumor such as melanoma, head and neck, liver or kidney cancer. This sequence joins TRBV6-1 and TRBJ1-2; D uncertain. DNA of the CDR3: TGTGCCAGCTATCGGACGTTGATGGGGGGCTACACCTTC. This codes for CASYRTLMGGYTF.